Included here is one TCR beta chain sequence, with context. Its antigen is still unknown. Terminally differentiated effector memory CD45RA+ cells were excluded by CCR7 positive selection of CD45RO-negative cells. The sample originates from a study of shared clonotypes between healthy human individuals. The wider study: Each donor's CD4 naive and CD4 memory cells filled three plates apiece, CD8 naive two, and CD8 memory one. Study observations and caveats: Large sequencing depth failed to make sorted-subset sequencing complete, rarefaction showed.

This CDR3 comprises 16 residues. The V gene's germline CDR1 is SGHTA and CDR2 FQGTGA. V dropped 1 base and J dropped 6; count of bases not matched to a gene: 8. Assay used: immunoSEQ multiplex PCR; TCRdb lists only in-frame clones, some missing. The top ten clones hold roughly 1.8% of a sample with about 2.2 million clones, roughly 91% of them seen once. The TCR comes from a man aged 18 to 29 in good health. Some clones in this sample may be carry-over from other donors' samples. Sequencing used naive CD8+ T cells from PBMCs. The chain uses TRBV7-3 and TRBJ2-2; 7 nucleotides match TRBD2. The DNA for the CDR3 is TGTGCCAGCAGCTTAAGGGCGGGAGAGGTGTCCGGGGAGCTGTTTTTT. Its translation: CASSLRAGEVSGELFF.